A selection of T cell receptor beta chains follows, all from one sample in a study of T cell responses to AZD1222 COVID-19 vaccine. Assay: immunoSEQ multiplex PCR; the TCRdb copy retains only in-frame clones and omits some. The sample gives 150,000 to 160,000 clones, approximately 90% of which show up once; 3% to 3.5% is in the top ten. Sequenced here: peripheral blood, sampled on day 0 of AZD1222 vaccination. These receptors came from an adult in good health. Each CDR3 is given with its conserved first and last residue. A D gene is named only where the DNA matches it firmly. Some rows have no size entry. The others give once, few or many, or a class for an expanded clone.

V	J	D	size	DNA	CDR3
TRBV4-3	TRBJ2-7	-	few	TGCGCCAGCAGCCGAGCACCAGGGGTTTCCTACGAGCAGTACTTC	CASSRAPGVSYEQYF
TRBV11-2	TRBJ1-3	TRBD1	-	TGTGCCAGCAGCTTAGTACAGGGGCTCTTCTCTGGAAACACCATATATTTT	CASSLVQGLFSGNTIYF
TRBV19	TRBJ1-2	-	-	TGTGCCAGTAGTAATCCAGGGGGCTACACCTTC	CASSNPGGYTF
TRBV7-8	TRBJ2-1	TRBD2	-	TGTGCCAGCAGCTTACAACTAGCGGGGGGGGACGAGCAGTTCTTC	CASSLQLAGGDEQFF
TRBV6-1	TRBJ1-6	-	-	TGTGCCAGCAGTGACCACCCCTCCGGTAATTCACCCCTCCACTTT	CASSDHPSGNSPLHF
TRBV9	TRBJ1-3	-	once	TGTGCCAGCAGCCCGTTTACTGGAAACACCATATATTTT	CASSPFTGNTIYF
TRBV6-5	TRBJ1-5	-	-	TGTGCCAGCAGCACAGGGAATTTGAGAAATCAGCCCCAGCATTTT	CASSTGNLRNQPQHF
TRBV7-2	TRBJ2-5	-	-	TGTGCCAGCAGCCCCCCAGGCAACCAAGAGACCCAGTACTTC	CASSPPGNQETQYF
TRBV27	TRBJ2-7	TRBD2	-	TGTGCCAGCAGTTTCTCTGGACTAGTCGACGAGCAGTACTTC	CASSFSGLVDEQYF
TRBV10-3	TRBJ2-7	-	-	TGTGCCATCAGTGAGTCGGCTTACGAGCAGTACTTC	CAISESAYEQYF
TRBV5-1	TRBJ1-1	-	-	TGCGCCAGCAGCCACGGTACGACCTCGAACACTGAAGCTTTCTTT	CASSHGTTSNTEAFF
TRBV4-3	TRBJ1-2	TRBD1	-	TGCGCCAGCAGCCAAGATCAGACAGGGAAAGCCGGCTACACCTTC	CASSQDQTGKAGYTF
TRBV5-4	TRBJ2-3	TRBD2	-	TGTGCCAGCAGCTTCGGGACTACCCGCACAGATACGCAGTATTTT	CASSFGTTRTDTQYF
TRBV5-1	TRBJ1-1	-	-	TGCGCCAGCAGCTTTGTGAGTGGCACTGAAGCTTTCTTT	CASSFVSGTEAFF
TRBV7-8	TRBJ2-6	-	-	TGTGCCAGCAGCACGGGGAAGGCGGCTGGGGCCAACGTCCTGACTTTC	CASSTGKAAGANVLTF
TRBV5-1	TRBJ1-1	TRBD1	-	TGCGCCAGCAGCTCCGGGACAGGGGGCGTGAACACTGAAGCTTTCTTT	CASSSGTGGVNTEAFF
TRBV6-2/TRBV6-3	TRBJ2-5	TRBD2	-	TGTGCCAGCAGTGGGACTAGCATTCAAGAGACCCAGTACTTC	CASSGTSIQETQYF
TRBV6-2/TRBV6-3	TRBJ2-7	TRBD1	-	TGTGCCAGCAGTCATTCACAGGGGCCGCATGACTTC	CASSHSQGPHDF
TRBV18	TRBJ1-6	-	-	TGTGCCAGCTCAGCCACAAGCCTGACCGATTCACCCCTCCACTTT	CASSATSLTDSPLHF
TRBV25-1	TRBJ1-2	TRBD1	-	TGTGCCAGCAGTGACCCCGGACAGGGCAACTATGGCTACACCTTC	CASSDPGQGNYGYTF
TRBV19	TRBJ1-6	-	-	TGTGCCAGTAGTATAGTAAGGGATTCACCCCTCCACTTT	CASSIVRDSPLHF
TRBV28	TRBJ1-1	-	-	TGTGCCAGCAGTTTAGGCCCTATGATGAACACTGAAGCTTTCTTT	CASSLGPMMNTEAFF